These T cell receptor beta chains were read from a single sample in a study of a mutant IDH1 vaccine in newly diagnosed glioma. These TCRs are of unknown antigen specificity. Produced via immunoSEQ multiplex PCR; TCRdb's table is partial and in-frame only. The data show some 56,000 clones, over 70% seen once. The sequencing used PBMCs, collected from a glioma patient whose treatment included an IDH1 peptide vaccine. Every receptor here comes from a man aged 45-65 years with glioma. The CDR3 runs from the conserved cysteine through the conserved F or W.

J gene	V gene	CDR3 protein
TRBJ1-5	TRBV5-3	CARSSNLDVQGYQPQHF
TRBJ1-2	TRBV5-4	CASSFGLTTNYGYTF
TRBJ1-2	TRBV29-1	CSVEQGRIYGYTF
TRBJ1-2	TRBV6-1	CASRTLVGYTF
TRBJ2-3	TRBV2	CASSDQSRTDTQYF
TRBJ2-2	TRBV7-2	CASSLRGGGYTGELFF
TRBJ2-5	TRBV2	CASIARGETQYF
TRBJ2-5	TRBV28	CASRGTSGGQETQYF
TRBJ2-1	TRBV11-2	CASSFRGSSYNEQFF
TRBJ2-4	TRBV7-2	CASSESNYRTGEAKNIQYF
TRBJ1-3	TRBV30	CAWAGQSGNTIYF
TRBJ1-3	TRBV7-2	CASSSRGLSGNTIYF
TRBJ2-5	TRBV4-1	CASSQDLAGGRKTQYF
TRBJ1-1	TRBV7-6	CASSLDPGSVEAFF
TRBJ1-5	TRBV10-3	CAISLTGDQPQHF
TRBJ2-2	TRBV7-7	CASSFGTNTGELFF
TRBJ1-1	TRBV19	CASTPSWRGTEAFF
TRBJ2-5	TRBV5-8	CASSYPDRGETQYF
TRBJ1-2	TRBV7-2	CASSQARNGYTF
TRBJ2-7	TRBV4-1	CASSLGQGLSYEQYF
TRBJ1-4	TRBV7-2	CASSLTDEKLFF
TRBJ2-7	TRBV4-3	CASSQDRRGAYEQYF
TRBJ1-4	TRBV5-1	CASSLGGTNEKLFF
TRBJ1-4	TRBV4-1	CASSQGSGRKNEKLFF
TRBJ1-1	TRBV29-1	CSAKKGQGLYTEAFF
TRBJ2-1	TRBV5-1	CASSLVGGPKTYNEQFF
TRBJ2-2	TRBV4-1	CASSPQYTGELFF
TRBJ1-1	TRBV5-8	CASSLGYTEAFF
TRBJ2-5	TRBV5-8	CASSFGKPVETQYF
TRBJ2-2	TRBV10-2	CASSALNTGELFF
TRBJ1-1	TRBV6-5	CASTRDAEAFF
TRBJ1-2	TRBV6-1	CASRKTPSPGYTF
TRBJ1-2	TRBV7-6	CASSSTGDGYTF
TRBJ2-7	TRBV18	CASSPRQGYEQYF
TRBJ2-7	TRBV2	CASSSGHEAYEQYF
TRBJ1-2	TRBV30	CAWRTGQGARGYTF
TRBJ2-5	TRBV21-1	CASRDYRSGETQYF
TRBJ1-1	TRBV29-1	CSFSQGYTEAFF
TRBJ1-2	TRBV20-1	CSAGHSYGYTF
TRBJ2-3	TRBV5-4	CASSLGGARGTDTQYF
TRBJ2-3	TRBV6-5	CASSPTGPSTDTQYF
TRBJ1-5	TRBV6-5	CASSRQGGSNQPQHF
TRBJ1-1	TRBV4-1	CATKRQGTNTEAFF
TRBJ2-1	TRBV19	CASSIVGQGYNEQFF
TRBJ2-7	TRBV4-1	CASSQDSDRTGYEQYF
TRBJ2-2	TRBV7-9	CASRRDTARGGELFF
TRBJ1-1	TRBV30	CAWSGAGTGANTEAFF
TRBJ1-1	TRBV29-1	CSEGRGTEAFF
TRBJ2-1	TRBV6-5	CASSPRGGARNEQFF
TRBJ2-2	TRBV10-3	CAIRNPGGVWELFF
TRBJ1-4	TRBV27	CASSLYRGGEKLFF